Reported below is one T cell receptor (delta chain). The entry originates in a study of human gamma delta and Vdelta1 T cells. CDR1 and CDR2 from the germline V gene are TSWWSYY and QGS. The length of the CDR3 is 19 residues. The V segment lost 5 bases and the J segment 3 bases; nucleotides outside the gene matches: 19. TCRdb applied CATT to the PCR reads for clone calling. The table shows 6,500 or so delta-chain clones, with roughly 10% occurring only once. The chain uses TRDV1 and TRDJ1; the match to TRDD3 covers 9 bases. The receptor's source is a human donor in good health. The sample comprised naive CD27+ Vdelta1 gamma-delta T cells from blood. In DNA form, the CDR3 reads TGTGCTCTTGGGAAGAATCGCATTCGCGTCTGGGGGATTCCCGATAAACTCATCTTT. Translation: CALGKNRIRVWGIPDKLIF.